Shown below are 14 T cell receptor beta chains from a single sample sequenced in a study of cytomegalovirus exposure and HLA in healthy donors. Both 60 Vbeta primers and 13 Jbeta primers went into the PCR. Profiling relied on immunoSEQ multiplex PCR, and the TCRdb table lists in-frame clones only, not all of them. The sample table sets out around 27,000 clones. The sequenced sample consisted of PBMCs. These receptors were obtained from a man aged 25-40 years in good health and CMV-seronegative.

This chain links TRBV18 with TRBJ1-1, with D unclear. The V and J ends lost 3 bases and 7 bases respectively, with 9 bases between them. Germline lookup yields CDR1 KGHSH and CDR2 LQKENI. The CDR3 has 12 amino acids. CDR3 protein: CASSPEGYEAFF. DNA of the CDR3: TGTGCCAGCTCACCCGAGGGCTATGAAGCTTTCTTT.

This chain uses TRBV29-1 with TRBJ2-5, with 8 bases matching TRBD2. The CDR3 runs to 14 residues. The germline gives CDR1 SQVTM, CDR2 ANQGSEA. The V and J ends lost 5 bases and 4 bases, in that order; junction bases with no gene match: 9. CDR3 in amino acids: CSVYGTREGETQYF. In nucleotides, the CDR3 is TGCAGCGTTTACGGGACTAGAGAGGGAGAGACCCAGTACTTC.

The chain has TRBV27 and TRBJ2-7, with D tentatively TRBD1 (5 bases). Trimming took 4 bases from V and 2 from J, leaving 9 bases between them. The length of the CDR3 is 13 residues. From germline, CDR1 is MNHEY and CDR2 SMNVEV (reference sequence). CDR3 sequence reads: CASSSTVTYEQYF. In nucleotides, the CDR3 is TGTGCCAGCAGTTCGACAGTCACCTACGAGCAGTACTTC.

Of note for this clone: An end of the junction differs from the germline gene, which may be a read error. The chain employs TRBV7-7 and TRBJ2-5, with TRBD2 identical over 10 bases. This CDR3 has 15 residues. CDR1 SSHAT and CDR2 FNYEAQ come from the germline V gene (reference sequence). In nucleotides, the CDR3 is TGTGCTAGCAGCCCCAGGACTAGCGGCCAAGAGACCCAGTACTTC. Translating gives CASSPRTSGQETQYF.

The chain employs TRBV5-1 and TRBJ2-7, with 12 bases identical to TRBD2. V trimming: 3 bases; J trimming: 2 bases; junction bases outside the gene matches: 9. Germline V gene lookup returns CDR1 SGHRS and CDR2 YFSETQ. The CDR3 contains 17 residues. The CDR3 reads CASSWMLAGGSPYEQYF. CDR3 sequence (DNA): TGCGCCAGCAGCTGGATGCTAGCGGGGGGGTCTCCCTACGAGCAGTACTTC.

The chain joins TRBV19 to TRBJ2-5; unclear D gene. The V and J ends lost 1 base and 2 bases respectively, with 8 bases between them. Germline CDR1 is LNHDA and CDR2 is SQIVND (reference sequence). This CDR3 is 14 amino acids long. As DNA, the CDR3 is TGTGCCAGTAGTATAGGAGTCTCTCAAGAGACCCAGTACTTC. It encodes CASSIGVSQETQYF.

CDR3 nucleotide sequence: TGTGCCAGCAGCTTAGGGTCCAGGGGGTTTGACACTGAAGCTTTCTTT. This sequence encodes CASSLGSRGFDTEAFF. V usage is TRBV5-4 and J usage is TRBJ1-1; 7 bases fit TRBD1. Trimming at V came to 2 bases and at J to 3 bases, leaving 10 bases not matched to a gene. CDR3 length: 16 residues. CDR1 SGHNT and CDR2 YYREEE come from the germline V gene (reference sequence).

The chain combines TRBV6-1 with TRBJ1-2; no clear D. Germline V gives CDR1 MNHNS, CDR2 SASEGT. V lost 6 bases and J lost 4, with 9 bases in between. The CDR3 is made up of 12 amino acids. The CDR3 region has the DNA TGTGCCAGCAGGCCCTCCAGCTATGGCTACACCTTC. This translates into CASRPSSYGYTF.

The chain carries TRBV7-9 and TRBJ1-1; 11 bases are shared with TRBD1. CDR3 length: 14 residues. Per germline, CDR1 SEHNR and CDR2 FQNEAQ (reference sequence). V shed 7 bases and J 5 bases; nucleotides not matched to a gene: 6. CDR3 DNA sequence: TGTGCCAGCAATCTGGGACAGGGGGGTACTGAAGCTTTCTTT. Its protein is CASNLGQGGTEAFF.

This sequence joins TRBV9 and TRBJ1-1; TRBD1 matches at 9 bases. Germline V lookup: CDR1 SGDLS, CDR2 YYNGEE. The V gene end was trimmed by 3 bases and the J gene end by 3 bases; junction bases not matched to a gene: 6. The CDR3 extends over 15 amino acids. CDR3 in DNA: TGTGCCAGCAGCGAGGGACAGGGTGAGGACACTGAAGCTTTCTTT. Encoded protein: CASSEGQGEDTEAFF.

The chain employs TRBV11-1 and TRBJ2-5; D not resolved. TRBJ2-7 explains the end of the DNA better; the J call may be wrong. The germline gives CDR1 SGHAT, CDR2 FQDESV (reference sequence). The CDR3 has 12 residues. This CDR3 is CASSPNPHEQYF. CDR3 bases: TGTGCCAGCAGCCCCAACCCCCACGAGCAGTACTTC.

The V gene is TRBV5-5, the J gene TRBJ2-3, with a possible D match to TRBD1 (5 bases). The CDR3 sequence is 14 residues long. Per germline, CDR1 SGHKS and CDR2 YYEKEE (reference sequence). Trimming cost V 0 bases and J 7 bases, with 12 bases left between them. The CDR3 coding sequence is TGTGCCAGCAGCTTGGCCGTCAGGGCGAATACGCAGTATTTT. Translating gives CASSLAVRANTQYF.

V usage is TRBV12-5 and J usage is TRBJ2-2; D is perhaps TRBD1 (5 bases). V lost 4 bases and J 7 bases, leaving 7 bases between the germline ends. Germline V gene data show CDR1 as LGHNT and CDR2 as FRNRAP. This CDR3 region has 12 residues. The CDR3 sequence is CASGWGDGELFF. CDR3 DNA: TGTGCTAGTGGTTGGGGCGACGGGGAGCTGTTTTTT.

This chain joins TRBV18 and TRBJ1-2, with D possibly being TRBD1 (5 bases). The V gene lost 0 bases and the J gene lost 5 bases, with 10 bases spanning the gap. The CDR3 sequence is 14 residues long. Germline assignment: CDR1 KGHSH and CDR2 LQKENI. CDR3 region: CASSPPGGGYGYTF. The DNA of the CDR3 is TGTGCCAGCTCACCACCGGGCGGGGGATATGGCTACACCTTC.